The 29 T cell receptor beta chains listed next were all sequenced from one sample in a study of control samples from healthy donors and cancer patients. Libraries were prepared by immunoSEQ multiplex PCR; TCRdb keeps only in-frame clonotypes and omits some of them. The sample has 75,000 to 100,000 clones, about 86% seen once; the top ten hold 1.3%. The sequenced sample was blood. All receptors come from a woman aged 45 to 65 in good health.

CDR3 DNA sequence: TGTGCCAGCAGCTCCGGGGGACAGGGACCCATCGGAGGTGGCTACACCTTC. It encodes CASSSGGQGPIGGGYTF. V gene TRBV5-4 combines with J gene TRBJ1-2; 9 bases line up with TRBD1. CDR1 is SGHNT and CDR2 is YYREEE in the germline V gene (reference sequence). The CDR3 spans 17 residues. Unmatched junction bases numbered 16, after V lost 3 bases and J lost 7 bases.

The rearrangement links TRBV11-2 to TRBJ2-7; TRBD2 matches at 7 bases. V trimming: 2 bases; J trimming: 3 bases; junction bases outside the gene matches: 4. The germline CDR1 and CDR2 sequences are SGHAT and FQNNGV. The CDR3 is made up of 14 amino acids. The CDR3 nucleotides are TGTGCCAGCAGCTTAACTAGCGTTAGCTACGAGCAGTACTTC. It translates to CASSLTSVSYEQYF.

The V gene is TRBV25-1, the J gene TRBJ1-3; the D gene is possibly TRBD1 (6 bases). CDR1 and CDR2 (germline): MGHDK, SYGVNS. V was shortened by 4 bases and J by 4 bases, with 23 bases between the two germline ends. This CDR3 is 18 amino acids long. CDR3 in DNA: TGTGCCAGCAGTGCTACCTCCCTCGGTGAGGGGGAGGGAAACACCATATATTTT. Translating it yields CASSATSLGEGEGNTIYF.

V and J are TRBV19 and TRBJ1-1; no clear D. V gave up 8 bases and J gave up 0 bases, with 10 bases separating them. The germline V gene has CDR1 LNHDA and CDR2 SQIVND (reference sequence). The CDR3 totals 13 residues. CDR3 amino acids: CASVKPMNTEAFF. For the CDR3, the DNA is TGTGCCAGTGTTAAACCCATGAACACTGAAGCTTTCTTT.

The rearrangement links TRBV27 to TRBJ1-2, with D uncertain. Trimming stripped 3 bases from V and 4 bases from J, with 18 bases between. The CDR3 loop spans 16 amino acids. CDR1 MNHEY and CDR2 SMNVEV come from the germline V gene (reference sequence). CDR3 protein: CASSFSIWQASYGYTF. The CDR3 DNA follows: TGTGCCAGCAGTTTCTCAATATGGCAGGCGAGCTATGGCTACACCTTC.

This chain connects TRBV19 to TRBJ1-5, with D hard to call. Germline lookup yields CDR1 LNHDA and CDR2 SQIVND (reference sequence). The CDR3 contains 15 residues. Trimming took off 0 bases at V and 3 bases at J, with 9 bases between the two ends. CDR3 nucleotides: TGTGCCAGTAGTATAGAAAGGTTTGACAATCAGCCCCAGCATTTT. Its protein is CASSIERFDNQPQHF.

The chain has TRBV18 and TRBJ1-2, with 7 bases that match TRBD1. This CDR3 is built from 13 residues. The germline V gene encodes CDR1 KGHSH and CDR2 LQKENI. V lost 4 bases, J lost 3 bases, and 2 bases stayed unmatched. CDR3 nucleotide sequence: TGTGCCAGCTCACACGACAGGGACTATGGCTACACCTTC. This translates into CASSHDRDYGYTF. Variable domain in full (rest from reference TRBV18 and TRBJ1-2): NAGVMQNPRHLVRRRGQEARLRCSPMKGHSHVYWYRQLPEEGLKFMVYLQKENIIDESGMPKERFSAEFPKEGPSILRIQQVVRGDSAAYFCASSHDRDYGYTFGSGTRLTVV.

This clone came up once. This chain links TRBV4-3 with TRBJ2-3; D gene unclear. Germline assignment: CDR1 LGHNA and CDR2 YSLEER. Trimming pared 4 bases from V and 2 bases from J, leaving 16 bases between. The CDR3 loop spans 16 amino acids. CDR3 coding DNA: TGCGCCAGCAGCCCCCTCCCGGGCCACCTCACAGATACGCAGTATTTT. It translates to CASSPLPGHLTDTQYF.

This chain joins TRBV6-1 and TRBJ1-2, with D possibly being TRBD1 (6 bases). Germline V gives CDR1 MNHNS, CDR2 SASEGT. This CDR3 has 16 amino acids. V lost 0 bases to trimming and J lost 5 bases, with 16 bases between them. CDR3 bases: TGTGCCAGCAGTGAAGCCGCCGGACAGTCGGGTTATGGCTACACCTTC. Protein: CASSEAAGQSGYGYTF.

The chain is built from TRBV19 and TRBJ1-1; D possibly corresponds to TRBD1 (5 bases). V was cut by 5 bases and J by 4 bases, with 14 bases left in between. Looked up from germline, CDR1 is LNHDA and CDR2 is SQIVND (reference sequence). The CDR3 has 14 residues. For the CDR3, the DNA is TGTGCCAGTAGTGAACGCCAGGGAGGCACTGAAGCTTTCTTT. Its protein product is CASSERQGGTEAFF.

This chain uses TRBV19 with TRBJ2-2; 9 nucleotides line up with TRBD1. The V and J ends lost 5 bases and 0 bases, in that order; junction bases with no gene match: 10. The CDR3 runs to 18 residues. Germline CDR1 and CDR2: LNHDA and SQIVND (reference sequence). The CDR3 DNA sequence: TGTGCCAGTAGTCCCGGGACAGGGTGGTTCGCGAACACCGGGGAGCTGTTTTTT. Translated: CASSPGTGWFANTGELFF.

The rearrangement links TRBV5-6 to TRBJ1-2; 8 bases agree with TRBD1. The CDR3 has 17 amino acids. V was clipped by 0 bases and J by 4 bases; unmatched bases: 11. Germline CDR1 SGHDT, CDR2 YYEEEE. Here the CDR3 reads CASSLAWDRSSPYGYTF. CDR3 DNA sequence: TGTGCCAGCAGCTTGGCCTGGGACAGGTCGTCCCCCTATGGCTACACCTTC.

The CDR3 sequence: CASSSTRQSEAFF. The CDR3 nucleotides are TGTGCCAGCAGCTCGACACGACAGTCCGAAGCTTTCTTT. The chain couples TRBV7-8 to TRBJ1-1, with D possibly being TRBD1 (5 bases). This CDR3 has 13 amino acids. Germline assignment: CDR1 SGHVS and CDR2 FQNEAQ. The germline V and J ends were trimmed by 4 bases and 8 bases, with 14 bases remaining between them.

CDR3 DNA: TGTGCCAGCAGCCTCGGACTGTACCAAGAGACCCAGTACTTC. The encoded protein is CASSLGLYQETQYF. This rearrangement joins TRBV6-5 to TRBJ2-5; D might be TRBD2 (5 bases). Per the germline V gene, CDR1 is MNHEY and CDR2 is SVGAGI. V dropped 6 bases and J dropped 0 bases, with 11 bases sitting between them. There are 14 residues in the CDR3.

The chain carries TRBV6-2 or TRBV6-3 and TRBJ2-7, with D maybe TRBD1 (5 bases). Per germline, CDR1 MNHEY and CDR2 SVGEGT. The CDR3 consists of 13 residues. V was clipped by 5 bases and J by 7 bases, with 15 bases between them. The CDR3 sequence: CASSKGLLREQYF. For the CDR3, the DNA is TGTGCCAGCAGTAAGGGGCTCCTGAGAGAGCAGTACTTC.

This clone was observed a handful of times. CDR3: CASSPGTGRTGELFF. DNA for the CDR3: TGTGCCAGCAGCCCCGGGACAGGGAGGACCGGGGAGCTGTTTTTT. The chain joins TRBV7-9 to TRBJ2-2; 9 bases agree with TRBD1. V was pared by 5 bases and J by 5 bases, with 6 bases of the junction left unmatched. Germline V gene lookup returns CDR1 SEHNR and CDR2 FQNEAQ (reference sequence). This CDR3 region has 15 residues.

The chain is built from TRBV19 and TRBJ1-1; TRBD1 matches 9 bases. The CDR3 covers 13 residues. Trimming removed 8 bases from V and 1 base from J; junction bases left unmatched: 2. CDR1 and CDR2 from the germline V gene are LNHDA and SQIVND (reference sequence). CDR3 amino acids: CASGDRENTEAFF. CDR3 nucleotide sequence: TGTGCCAGTGGGGACAGGGAGAACACTGAAGCTTTCTTT.

The chain uses TRBV19 and TRBJ2-7; 10 bases map to TRBD1. Losses at the gene ends were 6 bases for V and 2 bases for J; bases not matched to a gene: 4. The CDR3 consists of 14 residues. Germline CDR1 LNHDA, CDR2 SQIVND (reference sequence). The CDR3 sequence: CASSRQGAAYEQYF. CDR3 DNA: TGTGCCAGTAGCCGACAGGGGGCGGCCTACGAGCAGTACTTC.

The genes are TRBV14 and TRBJ1-2; D uncertain. CDR3 length: 14 residues. Trimming pared 1 base from V and 7 bases from J, leaving 13 bases between. The germline V gene has CDR1 SGHDN and CDR2 FVKESK. The DNA for the CDR3 is TGTGCCAGCAGCCAAGGGCTTTCACCGGTTGGCTACACCTTC. As protein: CASSQGLSPVGYTF.

This chain links TRBV3-1 (or the pseudogene TRBV3-2) with TRBJ2-7; D call uncertain. This CDR3 is built from 11 residues. Germline V gene data show CDR1 as LGHDT and CDR2 as YNNKEL (reference sequence). The ends were cut back, 2 bases at V and 7 bases at J, with 6 bases in the middle. The CDR3 loop reads CASSQFGEQYF. The CDR3 DNA is TGTGCCAGCAGCCAATTCGGGGAGCAGTACTTC.

This clone was seen once. This sequence joins TRBV2 and TRBJ1-4, with D unclear. Germline values: CDR1 SNHLY, CDR2 FYNNEI. The length of the CDR3 is 14 residues. V was clipped by 5 bases and J by 1 base, with 8 bases between them. The DNA for the CDR3 is TGTGCCAGCAGTCGCACCTTAACTAATGAAAAACTGTTTTTT. This codes for CASSRTLTNEKLFF.

The V gene is TRBV3-1 (or the pseudogene TRBV3-2), the J gene TRBJ2-3, with no clear D. The CDR3 runs to 12 residues. Germline V lookup: CDR1 LGHDT, CDR2 YNNKEL (reference sequence). The V gene lost 3 bases and the J gene lost 4 bases, with 5 bases spanning the gap. In nucleotides, the CDR3 is TGTGCCAGCAGCCATCGGGCAGATACGCAGTATTTT. Protein: CASSHRADTQYF.

This chain uses TRBV9 with TRBJ2-7; TRBD1 aligns across 9 bases. The germline V gene encodes CDR1 SGDLS and CDR2 YYNGEE. The CDR3 loop spans 15 amino acids. V gave up 2 bases and J gave up 6 bases; unmatched junction bases: 9. The CDR3 spells CASSVGQGSFFEQYF. Here the CDR3 DNA reads TGTGCCAGCAGCGTTGGACAGGGGTCATTCTTCGAGCAGTACTTC. Full variable domain (remainder filled in from reference TRBV9 and TRBJ2-7): DSGVTQTPKHLITATGQRVTLRCSPRSGDLSVYWYQQSLDQGLQFLIQYYNGEERAKGNILERFSAQQFPDLHSELNLSSLELGDSALYFCASSVGQGSFFEQYFGPGTRLTVT.

The chain couples TRBV7-9 to TRBJ2-7; 13 bases line up with TRBD2. CDR1 and CDR2 from the germline V gene are SEHNR and FQNEAQ (reference sequence). The junction had 6 bases not matched to a gene; V was cut back by 4 bases and J by 3 bases. CDR3 size: 16 residues. CDR3 nucleotide sequence: TGTGCCAGCAGCTCTCTTAGGACTAGCGGGGGCTACGAGCAGTACTTC. Residues: CASSSLRTSGGYEQYF.

The chain carries TRBV7-8 and TRBJ2-7; D may be TRBD1 or TRBD2 (5 bases each). The V gene's germline CDR1 is SGHVS and CDR2 FQNEAQ. V was clipped by 3 bases and J by 1 base, with 10 bases between them. The CDR3 consists of 14 residues. As DNA, the CDR3 is TGTGCCAGCAGCTTGGGGCGGGTGTCCTACGAGCAGTACTTC. Its protein product is CASSLGRVSYEQYF. The complete variable domain, with remaining parts taken from reference TRBV7-8 and TRBJ2-7, reads GAGVSQSPRYKVAKRGQDVALRCDPISGHVSLFWYQQALGQGPEFLTYFQNEAQLDKSGLPSDRFFAERPEGSVSTLKIQRTQQEDSAVYLCASSLGRVSYEQYFGPGTRLTVT.

CDR3 in DNA: TGTGCCAGCAGTGTAATCTCAAAGGTTAGCCCCTACGAGCAGTACTTC. As protein: CASSVISKVSPYEQYF. This sequence joins TRBV6-1 and TRBJ2-7; the D is unclear. Germline V gene sequence: CDR1 MNHNS, CDR2 SASEGT. This CDR3 region has 16 residues. V was clipped by 4 bases and J by 2 bases, with 18 bases between them.

The chain recombines TRBV7-9 with TRBJ1-2, with TRBD1 identical over 11 bases. From germline, CDR1 is SEHNR and CDR2 FQNEAQ (reference sequence). The CDR3 extends over 15 amino acids. Trimming took 6 bases from V and 3 from J; bases not matched to a gene: 6. CDR3 residues: CASSKGQGAYYGYTF. The CDR3 coding sequence is TGTGCCAGCAGTAAAGGACAGGGGGCCTACTATGGCTACACCTTC.

In this sample, this clone turned up a few times. The chain employs TRBV7-2 and TRBJ2-5; D uncertain. This CDR3 has 13 amino acids. CDR1 and CDR2 (germline): SGHTA, FQGNSA. The V gene lost 5 bases and the J gene lost 5 bases, with 12 bases spanning the gap. Here the CDR3 reads CASSPRSRETQYF. The CDR3 DNA is TGTGCCAGCAGCCCCCGGAGCCGGGAGACCCAGTACTTC. The whole variable domain, filled in from reference TRBV7-2 and TRBJ2-5, reads GAGVSQSPSNKVTEKGKDVELRCDPISGHTALYWYRQSLGQGLEFLIYFQGNSAPDKSGLPSDRFSAERTGGSVSTLTIQRTQQEDSAVYLCASSPRSRETQYFGPGTRLLVL.

As for this clone: Compared with germline, one end of the junction differs, possibly owing to a read error. This sequence joins TRBV3-1 (or the pseudogene TRBV3-2) and TRBJ1-3; D not resolved. Germline CDR1 and CDR2: LGHDT and YNNKEL (reference sequence). The CDR3 is 15 residues long. The CDR3 loop is CASSARQGSGNTIYF. For the CDR3, the DNA is TGTGCCAGCAGCGCCCGACAAGGGTCTGGGAACACCATATATTTT.